This TCR beta chain was retrieved from a study of chemoradiotherapy in HPV16-positive cancers. Whole-study context: Candidate HPV-specific clones and shared TCR motifs came from two HPV16-positive patients. Study-wide results and caveats: Candidate HPV-specific clones and E7-related TCR motifs grew in tumor during treatment. The functional HPV-specific definition rests on just two HPV16-positive patients. Better recurrence-free survival went with HPV-responsive T-cell expansion in HPV16-positive patients.

This table comes from immunoSEQ multiplex PCR, and its TCRdb copy is limited to in-frame clones, with some not included. The table records 29,000 or so clones, nearly 95% of them present only once. Per the germline V gene, CDR1 is LGHNA and CDR2 is YSLEER. This CDR3 is built from 14 residues. V lost 4 bases, J lost 4 bases, and 5 bases stayed unmatched. About this clone itself: Antigen: not known.

The J gene is TRBJ1-2, the V gene TRBV4-3; 8 bases are shared with TRBD1. This specimen was blood, taken from a patient who underwent chemoradiotherapy. The sequence came from a human donor with HPV-associated anogenital cancer. The CDR3 region has the DNA TGCGCCAGCAGCCCCGACAGGGGCGCCTATGGCTACACCTTC. Translation gives CASSPDRGAYGYTF.